These 30 T cell receptor beta chains were all obtained from the same sample, sequenced in a study of cytomegalovirus exposure and HLA in healthy donors. 13 Jbeta primers and 60 Vbeta primers were used for the PCR. Only in-frame clones appear in the TCRdb table, and some are missing; sequencing was by immunoSEQ multiplex PCR. The sample has 180,000 or so clones, around 80% seen once; the top ten hold around 1.4%. Sequenced input: PBMCs. Receptors originate from a girl aged 10 to 17 in good health and CMV-seropositive.

In this sample, this clone turned up a few times. J is TRBJ2-1 and V is TRBV23-1; TRBD1 is a possible D gene (6 bases). TRBV23-1 is filed as an ORF, its function uncertain. V shed 0 bases and J shed 2 bases, with 8 bases lying between them. The CDR3 loop spans 15 amino acids. Written as DNA, the CDR3 is TGCGCCAGCAGTCAATCGCGGACAGCCTACAATGAGCAGTTCTTC. This sequence encodes CASSQSRTAYNEQFF.

The chain employs TRBV5-1 and TRBJ2-1, with a weak D call TRBD2 (6 bases). The CDR3 has 14 residues. The ends were cut back, 6 bases at V and 0 bases at J, with 10 bases in the middle. The germline gives CDR1 SGHRS, CDR2 YFSETQ. The CDR3 loop is CASKGGASYNEQFF. The CDR3 nucleotides are TGCGCCAGCAAGGGCGGGGCCTCCTACAATGAGCAGTTCTTC.

CDR3 sequence: CASSLGTGMNTEAFF. CDR3 coding DNA: TGTGCCAGCAGCTTAGGGACAGGGATGAACACTGAAGCTTTCTTT. J is TRBJ1-1 and V is TRBV13; 7 positions agree with TRBD1. Germline CDR1 is PRHDT and CDR2 is FYEKMQ (reference sequence). The CDR3 extends over 15 amino acids. V lost 0 bases and J lost 0; bases outside the gene matches: 1. Based on the CDR3 plus reference TRBV13 and TRBJ1-1, the full variable domain is AAGVIQSPRHLIKEKRETATLKCYPIPRHDTVYWYQQGPGQDPQFLISFYEKMQSDKGSIPDRFSAQQFSDYHSELNMSSLELGDSALYFCASSLGTGMNTEAFFGQGTRLTVV.

The chain has TRBV30 and TRBJ2-1; D is possibly TRBD1 (6 bases). With 1 base removed from V and 8 bases from J, the gap between germline ends came to 18 bases. Germline CDR1 reads GTSNPN; CDR2 reads SVGIG (reference sequence). The CDR3 is 15 amino acids. The CDR3 sequence is CAWSGVGYWGHEQFF. The CDR3 DNA reads as TGTGCCTGGAGTGGTGTTGGGTATTGGGGGCATGAGCAGTTCTTC.

This rearrangement joins TRBV6-5 to TRBJ2-5; 10 bases are a match to TRBD1. The CDR3 is 16 residues long. Germline CDR1 and CDR2: MNHEY and SVGAGI. Trimming took 2 bases from V and 6 from J; bases not matched to a gene: 9. The CDR3 here is CASSYTNWDRGKTQYF. The DNA for the CDR3 is TGTGCCAGCAGTTACACGAACTGGGACAGGGGAAAGACCCAGTACTTC.

The genes are TRBV29-1 and TRBJ1-2, with a weak D call TRBD1 (5 bases). The CDR3 is 13 amino acids. Germline CDR1 reads SQVTM; CDR2 reads ANQGSEA. The V end lost 7 bases, the J end lost 4 bases, and 16 bases lay between the germline ends. This CDR3 reads CSARGGGTYGYTF. The CDR3 DNA reads as TGCAGCGCGAGAGGCGGAGGGACCTATGGCTACACCTTC.

The chain joins TRBV19 to TRBJ2-3; 9 bases map to TRBD2. Trimming took 7 bases from V and 4 from J; bases not matched to a gene: 6. The CDR3 runs 14 residues. Germline V lookup: CDR1 LNHDA, CDR2 SQIVND (reference sequence). In DNA, the CDR3 is TGTGCCAGTAACCCCGGGACTAGCCCAGATACGCAGTATTTT. It encodes CASNPGTSPDTQYF.

J is TRBJ2-3 and V is TRBV21-1; TRBD2 was called by the table and not checked on the DNA. TRBV21-1 is a pseudogene locus. The CDR3 is 14 amino acids. The CDR3 DNA reads TGTGCCAGCAGCAAAACTAGCCGGGCAGATACGCAGTATTTT. Translation: CASSKTSRADTQYF.

The V and J genes are TRBV4-2 and TRBJ1-2; D gene unclear. Germline-derived CDR1 and CDR2 are LGHNA and YNFKEQ. CDR3 length: 15 residues. The ends were cut back, 1 base at V and 2 bases at J, with 11 bases in the middle. CDR3 in DNA: TGTGCCAGCAGCCAAGTTGCGGAAGCGAACTATGGCTACACCTTC. It specifies CASSQVAEANYGYTF.

The chain has TRBV15 and TRBJ2-1; tentative D call: TRBD2 (5 bases). CDR1 LNHNV and CDR2 YYDKDF come from the germline V gene (reference sequence). The germline V and J ends were trimmed by 5 bases and 1 base, with 12 bases remaining between them. The CDR3 covers 15 residues. DNA for the CDR3: TGTGCCACCAGCTCCCGACGGGGATCCTACAATGAGCAGTTCTTC. This translates into CATSSRRGSYNEQFF.

The rearrangement uses TRBV10-2 and TRBJ2-3; tentative D call: TRBD2 (6 bases). Germline CDR1 reads WSHSY; CDR2 reads SAAADI. The V gene lost 8 bases and the J gene lost 1 base, with 19 bases spanning the gap. The CDR3 length is 16 residues. The CDR3 DNA follows: TGCGCCAGCCTACCCGGGAGAGAGGAGGGCACAGATACGCAGTATTTT. Amino acids: CASLPGREEGTDTQYF.

In its sample, this clone was seen once. V is TRBV30 and J is TRBJ2-2, with TRBD2 matching over 7 bases. CDR3 size: 15 residues. Germline lookup yields CDR1 GTSNPN and CDR2 SVGIG (reference sequence). The V gene end was trimmed by 4 bases and the J gene end by 4 bases; junction bases not matched to a gene: 9. The CDR3: CAWNGGRAPTGELFF. The CDR3 DNA reads TGTGCCTGGAACGGAGGGAGGGCCCCCACCGGGGAGCTGTTTTTT.

The chain combines TRBV27 with TRBJ1-5; 7 positions match TRBD1. CDR3 size: 13 residues. The V and J ends lost 5 bases and 5 bases, in that order; junction bases with no gene match: 3. From germline, CDR1 is MNHEY and CDR2 SMNVEV (reference sequence). In DNA, the CDR3 is TGTGCCAGCAGTAGACAGGGAGATCAGCCCCAGCATTTT. It is translated as CASSRQGDQPQHF.

The CDR3 DNA sequence: TGCAGTGCCCTTCCCGAGTCTGAAGCTTTCTTT. Protein sequence: CSALPESEAFF. The genes are TRBV20-1 and TRBJ1-1; D is undetermined. Germline V gene data show CDR1 as DFQATT and CDR2 as SNEGSKA (reference sequence). V dropped 6 bases and J dropped 6 bases, with 11 bases sitting between them. The CDR3 covers 11 residues.

The chain joins TRBV29-1 to TRBJ2-7; perhaps TRBD1 as D (6 bases). V was trimmed by 2 bases and J by 4 bases, leaving 12 bases between them. The germline V gene encodes CDR1 SQVTM and CDR2 ANQGSEA. The CDR3 spans 13 residues. CDR3 in amino acids: CSVESLQGYEQYF. The CDR3, as DNA: TGCAGCGTTGAATCCTTACAGGGATACGAGCAGTACTTC.

The rearrangement links TRBV27 to TRBJ2-7, with 9 bases lining up with TRBD2. V was pared by 2 bases and J by 3 bases, with 5 bases of the junction left unmatched. From germline, CDR1 is MNHEY and CDR2 SMNVEV (reference sequence). This CDR3 comprises 15 residues. The DNA of the CDR3 is TGTGCCAGCAGTTTAGGTAGCGGGAGATTCTACGAGCAGTACTTC. It translates to CASSLGSGRFYEQYF.

The genes are TRBV7-9 and TRBJ2-7; 7 bases align to TRBD1. CDR3 length equals 16 residues. The germline gives CDR1 SEHNR, CDR2 FQNEAQ (reference sequence). Unmatched junction bases numbered 11, after V lost 1 base and J lost 5 bases. The CDR3 coding sequence is TGTGCCAGCAGCTTAGTGTTATTGGGACAGCACAACGAGCAGTACTTC. Translating gives CASSLVLLGQHNEQYF.

The J gene is TRBJ2-7, the V gene TRBV6-4; no reliable D call. V lost 6 bases to trimming and J lost 2 bases, with 11 bases between them. The CDR3 runs 13 residues. From germline, CDR1 is MRHNA and CDR2 SNTAGT. The CDR3: CASRSDNPYEQYF. The CDR3 DNA follows: TGTGCCAGCAGGTCAGACAATCCCTACGAGCAGTACTTC.

The chain is built from TRBV25-1 and TRBJ1-1, with a weak D call TRBD1 (6 bases). The CDR3 runs to 17 residues. Trimming took off 0 bases at V and 1 base at J, with 15 bases between the two ends. CDR1 and CDR2 from the germline V gene are MGHDK and SYGVNS. This CDR3 reads CASSEYGQGTPNTEAFF. As DNA, the CDR3 is TGTGCCAGCAGTGAATATGGTCAGGGGACCCCGAACACTGAAGCTTTCTTT.

Remarks on this clone: Other DNA sequences from this sample encode an identical CDR3 as well. This chain's CDR3 is CASSLTSGSYEQYF. The CDR3 coding sequence is TGCGCCAGCAGCCTTACTAGCGGCTCCTACGAGCAGTACTTC. This rearrangement joins TRBV5-1 to TRBJ2-7; TRBD2 matches 8 bases. V shed 4 bases and J 0 bases; nucleotides not matched to a gene: 3. The CDR3 has 14 residues. CDR1 SGHRS and CDR2 YFSETQ come from the germline V gene.

V is TRBV11-1 and J is TRBJ1-2; TRBD1 aligns across 8 bases. Losses at the gene ends were 4 bases for V and 5 bases for J; bases not matched to a gene: 9. Germline V gene sequence: CDR1 SGHAT, CDR2 FQDESV (reference sequence). This CDR3 region has 15 residues. CDR3 sequence (DNA): TGTGCCAGCAGCTGGGGACAGGAGTTTGTATATGGCTACACCTTC. This gives the protein CASSWGQEFVYGYTF. Full variable domain (outside the CDR3, taken from reference TRBV11-1 and TRBJ1-2): EAEVAQSPRYKITEKSQAVAFWCDPISGHATLYWYRQILGQGPELLVQFQDESVVDDSQLPKDRFSAERLKGVDSTLKIQPAELGDSAMYLCASSWGQEFVYGYTFGSGTRLTVV.

Points on this clone: Other DNA sequences within the sample encode an identical CDR3. V and J are TRBV30 and TRBJ1-5; no definite D call. CDR1 and CDR2 (germline): GTSNPN, SVGIG (reference sequence). This CDR3 region has 13 residues. The V and J ends lost 1 base and 7 bases respectively, with 11 bases between them. The CDR3 region has the DNA TGTGCCTGGAGTGGAGGAGGGAACCAGCCCCAGCATTTT. It is translated as CAWSGGGNQPQHF.

The chain employs TRBV27 and TRBJ1-5; D gene ambiguous. Germline V gene sequence: CDR1 MNHEY, CDR2 SMNVEV (reference sequence). The CDR3 has 14 residues. The germline V and J ends were trimmed by 2 bases and 4 bases, with 9 bases remaining between them. CDR3 bases: TGTGCCAGCAGTTTAGCTAACGCTAATCAGCCCCAGCATTTT. This translates into CASSLANANQPQHF.

The chain uses TRBV30 and TRBJ1-6; TRBD1 aligns across 7 bases. CDR1 and CDR2 from the germline V gene are GTSNPN and SVGIG (reference sequence). Trimming took 2 bases from V and 9 from J; bases not matched to a gene: 7. The length of the CDR3 is 14 residues. The CDR3 region has the DNA TGTGCCTGGAGTCCGGGGACAGTCCCTTCACCCCTCCACTTT. Translation gives CAWSPGTVPSPLHF.

The chain combines TRBV23-1 with TRBJ2-3, with TRBD2 matching 7 bases. TRBV23-1 is sorted into the ORF group, with uncertain function. The CDR3 is 18 amino acids. V gave up 4 bases and J gave up 6 bases; unmatched junction bases: 19. The CDR3 spells CASSRGTWLAVLDDTQYF. The CDR3 region has the DNA TGCGCCAGCAGTCGCGGAACTTGGCTAGCGGTCCTCGATGATACGCAGTATTTT.

The chain recombines TRBV5-8 with TRBJ1-5; possibly TRBD1 for D (5 bases). The V gene lost 0 bases and the J gene lost 7 bases, with 11 bases spanning the gap. This CDR3 contains 14 residues. Germline CDR1 is SGHTS and CDR2 is YDEGEE. This chain's CDR3 is CASSLAGVNQPQHF. In DNA form, the CDR3 reads TGTGCCAGCAGCTTGGCGGGGGTCAACCAGCCCCAGCATTTT.

This clone was seen a few times. This chain uses TRBV7-2 with TRBJ2-3; no clear D gene. The germline CDR1 and CDR2 sequences are SGHTA and FQGNSA. The length of the CDR3 is 14 residues. Trimming cost V 5 bases and J 1 base, with 10 bases left between them. This CDR3 is CASSQQQGTDTQYF. The CDR3 region has the DNA TGTGCCAGCAGCCAGCAGCAGGGCACAGATACGCAGTATTTT.

V and J are TRBV28 and TRBJ1-1; tentative D call: TRBD1 (5 bases). Germline V gene data show CDR1 as MDHEN and CDR2 as SYDVKM. V was cut by 5 bases and J by 3 bases, with 10 bases left in between. The CDR3 has 13 residues. The CDR3 sequence is CASSAGSHTEAFF. The CDR3 nucleotides read TGTGCCAGCAGTGCAGGGTCTCACACTGAAGCTTTCTTT. Supplemented by reference TRBV28 and TRBJ1-1, the full variable domain reads DVKVTQSSRYLVKRTGEKVFLECVQDMDHENMFWYRQDPGLGLRLIYFSYDVKMKEKGDIPEGYSVSREKKERFSLILESASTNQTSMYLCASSAGSHTEAFFGQGTRLTVV.

The J gene is TRBJ2-2, the V gene TRBV7-3; 9 nucleotides line up with TRBD2. This CDR3 is built from 15 residues. Per germline, CDR1 SGHTA and CDR2 FQGTGA. With 5 bases clipped from V and 2 bases from J, the junction kept 3 bases outside the gene matches. CDR3 region: CASSISGSNTGELFF. The CDR3 DNA sequence: TGTGCCAGCAGCATTAGCGGGAGCAACACCGGGGAGCTGTTTTTT.

The chain employs TRBV29-1 and TRBJ2-3; 9 positions match TRBD1. The CDR3 has 14 residues. CDR1 is SQVTM and CDR2 is ANQGSEA in the germline V gene. The ends lost 6 bases at V and 8 bases at J; junction bases unmatched: 12. The CDR3 region is CSVATGGTKGTQYF. The CDR3 DNA reads TGCAGCGTGGCGACAGGGGGGACTAAAGGTACGCAGTATTTT.